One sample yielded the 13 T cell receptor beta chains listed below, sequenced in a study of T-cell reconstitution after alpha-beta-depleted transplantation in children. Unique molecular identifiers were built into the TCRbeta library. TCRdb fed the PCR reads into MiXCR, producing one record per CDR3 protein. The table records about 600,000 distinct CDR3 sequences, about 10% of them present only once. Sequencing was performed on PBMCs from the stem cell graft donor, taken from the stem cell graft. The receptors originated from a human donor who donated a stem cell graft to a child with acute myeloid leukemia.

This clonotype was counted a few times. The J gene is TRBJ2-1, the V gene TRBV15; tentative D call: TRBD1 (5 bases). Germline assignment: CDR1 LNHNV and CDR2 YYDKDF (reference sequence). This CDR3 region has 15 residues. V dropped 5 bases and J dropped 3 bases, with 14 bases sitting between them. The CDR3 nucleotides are TGTGCCACCAGCGACCCGACAGATATCTACAATGAGCAGTTCTTC. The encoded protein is CATSDPTDIYNEQFF.

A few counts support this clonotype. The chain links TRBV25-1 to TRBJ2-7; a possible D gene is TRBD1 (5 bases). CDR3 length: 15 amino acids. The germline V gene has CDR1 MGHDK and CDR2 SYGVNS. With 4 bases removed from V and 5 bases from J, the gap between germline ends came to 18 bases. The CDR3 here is CASSGDRDWINEQYF. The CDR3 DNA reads TGTGCCAGCAGTGGAGACAGAGACTGGATTAACGAGCAGTACTTC.

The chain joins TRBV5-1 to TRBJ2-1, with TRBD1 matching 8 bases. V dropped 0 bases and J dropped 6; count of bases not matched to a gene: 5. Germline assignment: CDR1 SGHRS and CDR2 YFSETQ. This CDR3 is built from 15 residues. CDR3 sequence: CASSLGQGRSNEQFF. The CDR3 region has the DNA TGCGCCAGCAGCTTGGGACAGGGGCGGTCCAATGAGCAGTTCTTC. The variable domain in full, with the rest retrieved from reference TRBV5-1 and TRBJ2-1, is KAGVTQTPRYLIKTRGQQVTLSCSPISGHRSVSWYQQTPGQGLQFLFEYFSETQRNKGNFPGRFSGRQFSNSRSEMNVSTLELGDSALYLCASSLGQGRSNEQFFGPGTRLTVL.

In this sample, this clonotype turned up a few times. CDR3 in amino acids: CARRQGGYEQYF. CDR3 DNA sequence: TGTGCCAGAAGACAGGGCGGCTACGAGCAGTACTTC. The rearrangement joins TRBV7-3 to TRBJ2-7; 7 bases fit TRBD1. The germline V gene has CDR1 SGHTA and CDR2 FQGTGA. The CDR3 is 12 amino acids. V lost 9 bases to trimming and J lost 3 bases; unmatched junction nucleotides: 5.

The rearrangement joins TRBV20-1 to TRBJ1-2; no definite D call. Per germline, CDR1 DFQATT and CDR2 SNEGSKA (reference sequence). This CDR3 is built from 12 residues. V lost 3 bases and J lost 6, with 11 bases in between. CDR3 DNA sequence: TGCAGTGCTAGCCCAAGGAATCATGGCTACACCTTC. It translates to CSASPRNHGYTF.

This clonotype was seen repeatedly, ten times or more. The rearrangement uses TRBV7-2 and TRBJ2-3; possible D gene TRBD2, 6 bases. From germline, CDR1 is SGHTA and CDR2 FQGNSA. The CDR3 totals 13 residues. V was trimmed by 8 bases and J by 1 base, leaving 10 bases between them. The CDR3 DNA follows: TGTGCCAGCGGGAGGCCCGGCACAGATACGCAGTATTTT. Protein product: CASGRPGTDTQYF.

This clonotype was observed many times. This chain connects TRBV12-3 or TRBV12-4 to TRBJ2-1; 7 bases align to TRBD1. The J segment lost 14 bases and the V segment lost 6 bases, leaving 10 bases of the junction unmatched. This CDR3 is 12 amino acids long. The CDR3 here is CASSSRGLSEFF. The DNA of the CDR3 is TGTGCCAGCAGCAGCAGGGGGTTATCGGAGTTCTTC.

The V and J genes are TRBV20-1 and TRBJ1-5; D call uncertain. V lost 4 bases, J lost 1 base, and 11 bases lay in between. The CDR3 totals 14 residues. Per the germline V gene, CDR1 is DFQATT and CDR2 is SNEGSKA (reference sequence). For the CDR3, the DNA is TGCAGTGCTAACGGTCTGGGGAGCAATCAGCCCCAGCATTTT. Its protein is CSANGLGSNQPQHF.

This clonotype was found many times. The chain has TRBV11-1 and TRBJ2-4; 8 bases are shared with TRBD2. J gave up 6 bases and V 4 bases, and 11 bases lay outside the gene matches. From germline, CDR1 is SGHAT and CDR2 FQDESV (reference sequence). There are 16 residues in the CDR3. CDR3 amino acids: CASSSWEIGGGNIQYF. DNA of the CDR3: TGTGCCAGCAGCTCCTGGGAGATCGGGGGGGGAAACATTCAGTACTTC.

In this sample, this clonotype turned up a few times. The CDR3 nucleotides are TGTGCCAGCATTGGAGTCCACAATCAGCCCCAGCATTTT. It encodes CASIGVHNQPQHF. The chain recombines TRBV28 with TRBJ1-5, with D uncertain. Trimming took off 7 bases at V and 3 bases at J, with 10 bases between the two ends. This CDR3 is built from 13 residues. From germline, CDR1 is MDHEN and CDR2 SYDVKM.

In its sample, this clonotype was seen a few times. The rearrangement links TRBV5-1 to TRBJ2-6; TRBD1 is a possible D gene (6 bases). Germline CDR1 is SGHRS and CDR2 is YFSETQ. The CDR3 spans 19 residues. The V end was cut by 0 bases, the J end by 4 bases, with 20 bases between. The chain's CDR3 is CASSLGGRTGLRGANVLTF. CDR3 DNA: TGCGCCAGCAGCTTGGGGGGCCGCACAGGGCTAAGGGGGGCCAACGTCCTGACTTTC.

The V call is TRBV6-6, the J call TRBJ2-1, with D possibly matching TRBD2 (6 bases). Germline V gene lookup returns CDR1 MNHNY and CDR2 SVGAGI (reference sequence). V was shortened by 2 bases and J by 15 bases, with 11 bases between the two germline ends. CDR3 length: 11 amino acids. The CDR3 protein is CASSYTSFPFF. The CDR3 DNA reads TGTGCCAGCAGTTACACTAGCTTTCCGTTCTTC.

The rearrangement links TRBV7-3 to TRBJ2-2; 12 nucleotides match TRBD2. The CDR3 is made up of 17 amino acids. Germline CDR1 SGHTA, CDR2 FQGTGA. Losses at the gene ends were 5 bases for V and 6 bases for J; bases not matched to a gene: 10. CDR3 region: CASSPLTSGRGAGELFF. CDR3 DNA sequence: TGTGCCAGCAGCCCCCTGACTAGCGGGAGAGGGGCCGGGGAGCTGTTTTTT.